The T cell receptor beta chain under discussion was sequenced for a study of cytomegalovirus exposure and HLA in healthy donors. 60 Vbeta and 13 Jbeta primers were used in PCR. Sequencing used immunoSEQ multiplex PCR; TCRdb keeps in-frame clones, though not all of them. The sample holds around 46,000 clones. Unrecorded immune exposures were likely, despite nominal health at sampling. The V gene's germline CDR1 is SGHRS and CDR2 YFSETQ. The CDR3 runs 16 residues. V gave up 3 bases and J gave up 1 base; unmatched junction bases: 8. The clonotype comes from a middle-aged woman in good health and CMV-seronegative. The chain uses TRBV5-1 and TRBJ1-1; TRBD1 matches 8 bases. The sample was PBMCs. CDR3 nucleotide sequence: TGCGCCAGCAGCTCTGAGACAGGGGCCTCGAACACTGAAGCTTTCTTT. As protein: CASSSETGASNTEAFF.